The entry below gives a single T cell receptor (beta chain) sequence along with its context. The table lists this clone with a count of one. It lacks a known antigen. Base-call qualities are not available, and no considerably larger clone is one nucleotide away. The record originates from a study of blood T cell repertoires in COVID-19 (dated by TCRdb to 2020 to 2021). Broadly, across the study: Collaborator samples came from the United States, Italy and Spain and covered acute and convalescent phases of COVID-19. The dataset comprised deeply sampled blood TCRbeta repertoires from subjects exposed to, actively infected with, or recovered from COVID-19. The samples were drawn from the first 160 participants of the ongoing ImmuneRACE study and from 950 to 1,500 subjects provided by 6 global collaborators. Nearly every sample came with metadata listing a de-identified subject ID, COVID-19 status, age in years and sex. The repertoires were made available in a free public database intended to serve as a resource for research on the immune response to SARS-CoV-2. HLA class I and class II types, where available, came from metadata supplied by the sample provider rather than from assay-based typing. The material from the prospective study consisted of cDNA or gDNA derived from T cells, B-cell-depleted T cells, or PBMCs.

The collaborating institutions used their own protocols to collect whole blood in K2EDTA tubes. For TCRbeta analysis, collaborators shipped samples in one of three forms: frozen whole blood, isolated PBMCs, or DNA extracted from either of those sample types. Results the study describes overall, beyond this receptor: The quantity of clinical and demographic metadata differed by source and by participant and was supplied without curation.

V sheds 3 bases and J sheds 8 bases, leaving 7 bases between their ends. The CDR3 runs 11 residues from the cysteine to the phenylalanine. The read is trimmed to its CDR3 DNA, 33 bases read in frame from base 1. TCRbeta CDR3 regions were amplified from genomic DNA using the immunoSEQ Assay, a bias-controlled multiplex PCR. In the authors' own workflow: The number of nucleated cells in each sample was estimated from the amplification of reference gene primers within the assay. Sequence reads were collapsed and filtered to measure the absolute abundance of every unique TCRbeta CDR3 rearrangement. For each sample, productive Simpson clonality was calculated as the square root of Simpson's diversity index across productive rearrangements. The source is immuneACCESS, and TCRdb retained only in-frame sequences with V and J called. Part of the clones is not carried over; for the studies checked, unresolved V genes explain less than half of this, and the remainder is unexplained. V, J and clone size derive from that table, while D and trimming were established from the DNA sequence. The sample has about 140,000 clones on record, 80% to 85% of them singletons. The top ten clonotypes cover around 7.8% of the sample.

The rearrangement joined TRBV12-3 or TRBV12-4 to TRBJ1-2; tentative D gene TRBD1, with 5 bases matching. This receptor was obtained from a human donor in a cohort sampled during active COVID-19. Sequencing was done on a sample of peripheral blood. The nucleotides are TGTGCCAGCAGTTTCCAGGGCGGCTACACCTTC. Translated, it reads CASSFQGGYTF.